This T cell receptor (beta chain) stems from a study of shared clonotypes between healthy human individuals. It was CD45RO-negative cells, positively selected for CCR7, that made up naive CD8 cells, with terminally differentiated effector memory CD45RA+ cells excluded. Investigators spread the genomic DNA of each subset evenly over several immunoSEQ plates. Repertoires were generated with immunoSEQ multiplex PCR, while TCRdb's copy carries only in-frame clones and drops some. The sample has some 740,000 clones; 80% to 95% are singletons. Overall study results and limits: Among the subsets, naive ones generally showed larger estimated richness than memory ones. Sharing of clonotypes among donors was expected to vary with sequencing depth. Naive CD4 clonotypes were shared across several donors at 5% to 6%.

To note about this clone: What it recognizes is unknown.

From germline, CDR1 is SGHAT and CDR2 FQDESV (reference sequence). Unmatched junction bases numbered 5, after V lost 5 bases and J lost 7 bases. The CDR3 spans 14 residues. This clonotype was obtained from a man under 40 in good health. The gene calls are TRBV11-1 and TRBJ2-2, with 9 bases fitting TRBD1. The source material was naive CD8+ T cells sorted from blood. The CDR3 spells CASSLDRGGGELFF. CDR3 nucleotide sequence: TGTGCCAGCAGCCTGGACAGGGGTGGCGGGGAGCTGTTTTTT.